These 6 T cell receptor beta chains share one sample of origin, sequenced in a study of T cells in Graves' hyperthyroidism and ophthalmopathy. It was RNA transcripts that yielded the amplified TCR beta CDR3 regions. Using the HTBI primer set, a first-round RT-PCR was run on the TCR CDR3. TCRdb fed the multiplex PCR reads into MiXCR, producing one record per CDR3 protein. The sample has fewer than 900,000 distinct CDR3 sequences; under 20% are singletons. Specimen: blood. The receptors stem from a woman between 45 and 60 years old with Graves' hyperthyroidism that later progressed to Graves' ophthalmopathy.

J is TRBJ1-5 and V is TRBV12-5; 8 bases align to TRBD1. V was pared by 4 bases and J by 3 bases, with 2 bases of the junction left unmatched. CDR3 length equals 14 residues. Germline V gene data show CDR1 as LGHNT and CDR2 as FRNRAP. In DNA, the CDR3 is TGTGCTAGTGGTTCGGGACAGGTCAATCAGCCCCAGCATTTT. Amino acids: CASGSGQVNQPQHF.

Ten or more counts support this clonotype. The chain has TRBV7-9 and TRBJ1-2; D gene unclear. Between the trimmed V and J ends, which lost 2 bases and 3 bases, there was a span of 7 bases. The CDR3 covers 13 residues. Germline V CDR1 and CDR2: SEHNR, FQNEAQ (reference sequence). CDR3 bases: TGTGCCAGCAGCTTAAACCGGGACTATGGCTACACCTTC. Translation gives CASSLNRDYGYTF.

In this sample, this clonotype turned up a few times. The J gene is TRBJ2-2, the V gene TRBV7-3, with D maybe TRBD1 (7 bases). Germline V gene lookup returns CDR1 SGHTA and CDR2 FQGTGA. Trimming stripped 5 bases from V and 3 bases from J, with 19 bases between. This CDR3 has 17 amino acids. CDR3 coding DNA: TGTGCCAGCAGCCCTGGAGGGGGCGGTAGATACACCGGGGAGCTGTTTTTT. The encoded protein is CASSPGGGGRYTGELFF.

This clonotype was counted only a few times. The V and J genes are TRBV29-1 and TRBJ1-1; a weak D match, TRBD1 (6 bases). Germline CDR1 reads SQVTM; CDR2 reads ANQGSEA. V was pared by 4 bases and J by 1 base, with 13 bases between. This CDR3 spans 14 amino acids. The CDR3 DNA reads as TGCAGCGTTGTCGGGGCACAGGGGAACACTGAAGCTTTCTTT. Protein sequence: CSVVGAQGNTEAFF.

The chain links TRBV14 to TRBJ2-7; no reliable D call. The germline gives CDR1 SGHDN, CDR2 FVKESK. V lost 1 base to trimming and J lost 5 bases, with 12 bases between them. There are 14 residues in the CDR3. CDR3 region: CASSQALHNHEQYF. The CDR3 DNA reads as TGTGCCAGCAGCCAAGCGCTTCATAACCACGAGCAGTACTTC.

Regarding this clonotype: Given a much more abundant clone one base away, this may be a read error. This chain links TRBV2 with TRBJ2-1, with 13 bases aligning to TRBD2. The DNA end is a closer match to TRBJ2-7, so the J assignment may be wrong. Looked up from germline, CDR1 is SNHLY and CDR2 is FYNNEI. The CDR3 is 15 amino acids. The CDR3 sequence is CASSPELAGGNEQYF. CDR3 nucleotides: TGTGCCAGCAGCCCCGAACTAGCGGGGGGGAATGAGCAGTACTTC.